This TCR beta chain was obtained from a study of cytomegalovirus exposure and HLA in healthy donors. Study-wide results and caveats: Reportedly, a later analysis found an Asian-associated ancestry cluster had fewer N-insertions than the roughly 700-donor mean. In the analysis, some V segments, TRBV6-2 and TRBV6-3 included, were excluded as indistinguishable.

Details on this clone: Antigen: not known.

The PCR had 60 Vbeta and 13 Jbeta primers. TCRdb keeps only in-frame clones here, not all; method: immunoSEQ multiplex PCR. The profile shows about 190,000 clones, around 84% of them singletons. The CDR3 runs to 12 residues. The germline gives CDR1 SGHAT, CDR2 FQNNGV. V was cut by 2 bases and J by 5 bases, with 5 bases left in between. V usage is TRBV11-2 and J usage is TRBJ2-3; D is unclear. The receptor was derived from a man in his forties in good health and CMV-seropositive. Sequencing was carried out using PBMCs. The CDR3, as DNA: TGTGCCAGCAGCTTATTCGGAGATACGCAGTATTTT. It encodes CASSLFGDTQYF. Filled out from reference TRBV11-2 and TRBJ2-3, the complete variable domain reads EAGVAQSPRYKIIEKRQSVAFWCNPISGHATLYWYQQILGQGPKLLIQFQNNGVVDDSQLPKDRFSAERLKGVDSTLKIQPAKLEDSAVYLCASSLFGDTQYFGPGTRLTVL.